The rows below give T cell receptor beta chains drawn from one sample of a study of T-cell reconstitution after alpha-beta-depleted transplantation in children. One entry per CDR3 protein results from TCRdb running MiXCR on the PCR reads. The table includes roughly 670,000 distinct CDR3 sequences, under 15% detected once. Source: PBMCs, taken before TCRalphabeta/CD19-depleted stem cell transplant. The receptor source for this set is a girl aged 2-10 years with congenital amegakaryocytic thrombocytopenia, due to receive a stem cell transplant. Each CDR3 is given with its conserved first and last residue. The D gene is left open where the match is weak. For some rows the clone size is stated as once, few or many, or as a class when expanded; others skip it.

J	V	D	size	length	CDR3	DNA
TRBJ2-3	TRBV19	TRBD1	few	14	CAIADRALGDTQYF	TGTGCCATTGCCGACAGGGCTCTAGGGGATACGCAGTATTTT
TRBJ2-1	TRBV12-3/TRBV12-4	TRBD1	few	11	CASSAQGQGKF	TGTGCCAGCAGTGCCCAGGGACAGGGCAAGTTC
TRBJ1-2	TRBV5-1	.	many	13	CASSLGQNYGYTF	TGTGCCAGCAGCCTAGGACAGAACTATGGCTACACCTTC
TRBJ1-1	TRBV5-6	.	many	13	CASSPMGGTEAFF	TGTGCCAGCAGCCCGATGGGAGGGACTGAAGCTTTCTTT
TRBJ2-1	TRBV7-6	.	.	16	CASSLRAGTSGGEQFF	TGTGCCAGCAGCTTAAGGGCGGGAACCTCGGGTGGTGAGCAGTTCTTC
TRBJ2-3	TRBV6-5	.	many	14	CASSYASVLGTQYF	TGTGCCAGCAGTTACGCGTCGGTGCTGGGTACGCAGTATTTT
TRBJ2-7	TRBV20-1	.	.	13	CSARGRVHYEQYF	TGCAGTGCTAGAGGGAGAGTGCACTACGAGCAGTACTTC
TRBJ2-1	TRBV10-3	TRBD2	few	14	CAISDLAEANEQFF	TGTGCCATCAGTGACCTAGCGGAGGCCAATGAGCAGTTCTTC
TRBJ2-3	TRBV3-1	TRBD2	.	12	CASSPSGLVIDF	TGTGCCAGCAGCCCCTCGGGACTAGTCATCGATTTT
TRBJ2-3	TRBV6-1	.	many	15	CASRPVLPSTDTQYF	TGTGCCAGCAGACCGGTCCTGCCGAGCACAGATACGCAGTATTTT
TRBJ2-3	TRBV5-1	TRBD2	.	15	CASSIGTSLGDTQYF	TGCGCCAGCAGCATCGGGACTAGTCTAGGGGATACGCAGTATTTT
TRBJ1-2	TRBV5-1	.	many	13	CASSPQEIYGYTF	TGCGCCAGCAGCCCACAGGAGATCTATGGCTACACCTTC
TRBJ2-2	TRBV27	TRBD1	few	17	CASSLSDGTAVAGELFF	TGTGCCAGCAGTTTATCGGACGGGACAGCGGTCGCCGGGGAGCTGTTTTTT
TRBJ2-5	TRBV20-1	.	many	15	CSASNFKGMQETQYF	TGCAGTGCTAGCAATTTCAAGGGGATGCAAGAGACCCAGTACTTC
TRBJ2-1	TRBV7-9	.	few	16	CASSSRDWSSYNEQFF	TGTGCCAGCAGCTCAAGGGACTGGAGCTCCTACAATGAGCAGTTCTTC
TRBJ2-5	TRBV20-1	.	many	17	CSARDPRLRGWEETQYF	TGCAGTGCTAGAGATCCCCGACTTAGGGGATGGGAAGAGACCCAGTACTTC
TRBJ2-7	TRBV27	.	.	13	CASSVRTAYEQYF	TGTGCCAGCAGTGTCAGGACCGCCTACGAGCAGTACTTC
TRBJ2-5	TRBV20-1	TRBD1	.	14	CSATGTGGSETQYF	TGCAGTGCTACCGGGACAGGGGGCTCAGAGACCCAGTACTTC
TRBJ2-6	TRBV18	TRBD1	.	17	CASSPGQVASGANVLTF	TGTGCCAGCTCACCAGGACAGGTTGCCTCTGGGGCCAACGTCCTGACTTTC
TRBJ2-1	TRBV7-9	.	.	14	CASSSLTRYNEQFF	TGTGCCAGCAGCTCATTGACTAGATACAATGAGCAGTTCTTC
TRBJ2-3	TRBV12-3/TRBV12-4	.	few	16	CASSFGFGTISDTQYF	TGTGCCAGCAGTTTTGGTTTCGGGACCATATCAGATACGCAGTATTTT
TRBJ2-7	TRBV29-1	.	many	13	CSVVWDAAHEQYF	TGCAGCGTTGTGTGGGACGCAGCCCACGAGCAGTACTTC
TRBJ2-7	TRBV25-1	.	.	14	CASSDDGGSYEQYF	TGTGCCAGCAGTGATGATGGAGGCTCCTACGAGCAGTACTTC
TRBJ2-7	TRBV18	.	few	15	CASSPGQGSSGEQYF	TGTGCCAGCTCACCAGGGCAGGGGTCTAGCGGCGAGCAGTACTTC
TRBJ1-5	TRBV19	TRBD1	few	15	CASSIQGGSNQPQHF	TGTGCCAGTAGTATCCAGGGGGGGAGCAATCAGCCCCAGCATTTT
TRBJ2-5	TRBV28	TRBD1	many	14	CASSPGQNQETQYF	TGTGCCAGCAGCCCGGGACAGAACCAAGAGACCCAGTACTTC
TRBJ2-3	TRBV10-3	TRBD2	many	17	CAISGRREGPETDTQYF	TGTGCCATCAGTGGACGGCGGGAGGGCCCAGAGACAGATACGCAGTATTTT
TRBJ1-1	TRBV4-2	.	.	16	CASSQEYSVRNTEAFF	TGTGCCAGCAGCCAAGAATATAGCGTCAGAAACACTGAAGCTTTCTTT
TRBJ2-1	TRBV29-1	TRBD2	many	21	CSVEGGGGGLAGVSSYNEQFF	TGCAGCGTTGAAGGAGGAGGGGGAGGACTAGCGGGAGTCAGCTCCTACAATGAGCAGTTCTTC
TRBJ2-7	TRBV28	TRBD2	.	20	CASSSYSWTSGRPKRREQYF	TGTGCCAGCAGTTCATATTCCTGGACTAGCGGGAGGCCGAAGCGTAGAGAGCAGTACTTC
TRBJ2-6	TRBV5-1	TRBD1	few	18	CASSLKGQGSSGANVLTF	TGCGCCAGCAGCTTGAAGGGACAGGGTTCCTCTGGGGCCAACGTCCTGACTTTC
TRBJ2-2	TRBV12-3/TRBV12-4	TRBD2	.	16	CATRRREGLYTGELFF	TGTGCCACCCGGAGGCGGGAGGGCCTTTACACCGGGGAGCTGTTTTTT
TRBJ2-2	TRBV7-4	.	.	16	CASSLAARVITGELFF	TGTGCCAGCAGCTTAGCGGCTAGAGTCATCACCGGGGAGCTGTTTTTT
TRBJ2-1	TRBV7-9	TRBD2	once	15	CASSLRTSGGNEQFF	TGTGCCAGCAGCTTGAGGACTAGCGGAGGCAATGAGCAGTTCTTC
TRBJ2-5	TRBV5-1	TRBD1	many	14	CASTTTGVRETQYF	TGCGCCAGCACCACAACAGGGGTTCGAGAGACCCAGTACTTC
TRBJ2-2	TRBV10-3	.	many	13	CAITQLDTGELFF	TGTGCCATCACCCAGCTAGACACCGGGGAGCTGTTTTTT
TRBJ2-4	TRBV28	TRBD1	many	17	CASSEASGTGGKNIQYF	TGTGCCAGCAGTGAGGCTTCGGGGACAGGGGGAAAAAACATTCAGTACTTC
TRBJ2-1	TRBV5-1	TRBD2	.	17	CASSLGPSGSFDNEQFF	TGCGCCAGCAGCTTAGGTCCTAGCGGGAGTTTCGACAATGAGCAGTTCTTC
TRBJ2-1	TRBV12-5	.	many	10	CASAAAEQFF	TGTGCTAGTGCGGCGGCTGAGCAGTTCTTC
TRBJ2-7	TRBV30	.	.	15	CAWSVGGAVSYEQYF	TGTGCCTGGAGTGTAGGGGGGGCGGTGTCCTACGAGCAGTACTTC
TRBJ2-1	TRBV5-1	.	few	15	CASSLARRSYNEQFF	TGCGCCAGCAGCTTGGCAAGGCGGTCCTACAATGAGCAGTTCTTC
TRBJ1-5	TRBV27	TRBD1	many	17	CASSLSGQRTGGKPQHF	TGTGCCAGCAGTTTATCTGGGCAGAGGACAGGAGGAAAGCCCCAGCATTTT
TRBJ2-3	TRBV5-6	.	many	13	CASSLVEQNTQYF	TGTGCCAGCAGCTTAGTTGAGCAGAATACGCAGTATTTT
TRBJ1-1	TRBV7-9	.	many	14	CASSLSDRDTEAFF	TGTGCCAGCAGCTTGTCGGACCGTGATACTGAAGCTTTCTTT
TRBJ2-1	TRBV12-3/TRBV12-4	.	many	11	CASSSLIEQFF	TGTGCCAGCAGTTCCCTGATTGAGCAGTTCTTC
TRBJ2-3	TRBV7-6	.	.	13	CASSFFRTDTQYF	TGTGCCAGCAGCTTCTTCCGTACAGATACGCAGTATTTT
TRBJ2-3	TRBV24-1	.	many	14	CATSDFMGTDTQYF	TGTGCCACCAGTGATTTTATGGGGACAGATACGCAGTATTTT
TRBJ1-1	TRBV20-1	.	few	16	CSVPPPHTFVNTEAFF	TGCAGTGTCCCTCCACCCCATACCTTTGTGAACACTGAAGCTTTCTTT
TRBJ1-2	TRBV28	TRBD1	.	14	CASSPADRPSGYTF	TGTGCCAGCAGTCCGGCGGACAGGCCGTCTGGCTACACCTTC
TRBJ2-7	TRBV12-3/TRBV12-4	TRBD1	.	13	CASRRGTAYEQYF	TGTGCCAGCAGAAGAGGGACAGCCTACGAGCAGTACTTC
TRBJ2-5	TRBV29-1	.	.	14	CSVEDLLGSETQYF	TGCAGCGTTGAAGATCTTTTGGGTTCGGAGACCCAGTACTTC
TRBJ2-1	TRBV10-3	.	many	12	CAISGPYNEQFF	TGTGCCATCAGTGGACCGTACAATGAGCAGTTCTTC
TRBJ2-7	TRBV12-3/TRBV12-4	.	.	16	CASSFLGVRRSYEQYF	TGTGCCAGCAGTTTTCTTGGGGTCCGTCGGTCCTACGAGCAGTACTTC